The 21 T cell receptor beta chains given below trace back to one sample, sequenced in a study of OX40 agonist ivuxolimab in advanced cancers. The library was generated by the immunoSEQ multiplex PCR assay. TCRdb took over this immuneACCESS table, retaining in-frame rearrangements with V and J assigned. Such tables are incomplete; in checked studies, under half of the missing clones stem from an unresolved V gene, and the remainder is unexplained. In all, the sample holds roughly 79,000 clones, and about 88% of those were seen once. The ten largest clones represent roughly 16% of the sample. Sequences were derived from CD4+ or CD8+ T cells sorted from blood, sampled in a trial of the OX40 agonist ivuxolimab. Source of these receptors: an adult with an advanced solid tumor such as melanoma, head and neck, liver or kidney cancer.

J is TRBJ1-1 and V is TRBV5-6; maybe TRBD1 (5 bases). Germline CDR1 and CDR2: SGHDT and YYEEEE. The germline V and J ends were trimmed by 2 bases and 3 bases, with 5 bases remaining between them. The CDR3 sequence is 12 residues long. CDR3 protein: CASSFRDTEAFF. The CDR3 DNA sequence: TGTGCCAGCAGCTTCAGGGACACTGAAGCTTTCTTT.

The chain uses TRBV29-1 and TRBJ2-3; no firm D call. The CDR3 spans 13 residues. V dropped 5 bases and J dropped 2 bases, with 11 bases sitting between them. The V gene's germline CDR1 is SQVTM and CDR2 ANQGSEA. The CDR3 is CSVPLDPTDTQYF. The DNA for the CDR3 is TGCAGCGTTCCCCTAGATCCCACAGATACGCAGTATTTT.

This clone was detected once. The V and J genes are TRBV5-6 and TRBJ2-2; D call uncertain. CDR1 is SGHDT and CDR2 is YYEEEE in the germline V gene. CDR3 length: 13 amino acids. V lost 3 bases and J lost 7, with 10 bases in between. The CDR3 nucleotides are TGTGCCAGCAGCTACCCGTCCCTCGGGGAGCTGTTTTTT. Its translation is CASSYPSLGELFF.

This clone was seen only once. The rearrangement joins TRBV7-2 to TRBJ1-1; unclear D gene. With 5 bases removed from V and 1 base from J, the gap between germline ends came to 8 bases. There are 13 residues in the CDR3. CDR1 is SGHTA and CDR2 is FQGNSA in the germline V gene. The CDR3 region has the DNA TGTGCCAGCAGCATTAATCGGAACACTGAAGCTTTCTTT. Its protein is CASSINRNTEAFF. Together with reference TRBV7-2 and TRBJ1-1, the CDR3 gives the full variable domain: GAGVSQSPSNKVTEKGKDVELRCDPISGHTALYWYRQSLGQGLEFLIYFQGNSAPDKSGLPSDRFSAERTGGSVSTLTIQRTQQEDSAVYLCASSINRNTEAFFGQGTRLTVV.

The V gene is TRBV9, the J gene TRBJ2-1, with D possibly matching TRBD2 (6 bases). Germline V gene data show CDR1 as SGDLS and CDR2 as YYNGEE. The V and J ends lost 6 bases and 9 bases respectively, with 16 bases between them. The CDR3 spans 13 residues. The CDR3 here is CASTLGGGIEQFF. Written as DNA, the CDR3 is TGTGCCAGCACCTTGGGTGGGGGGATTGAGCAGTTCTTC.

The rearrangement links TRBV28 to TRBJ2-7; TRBD2 aligns across 14 bases. There are 16 residues in the CDR3. Germline lookup yields CDR1 MDHEN and CDR2 SYDVKM. V dropped 3 bases and J dropped 0; count of bases not matched to a gene: 1. CDR3 nucleotide sequence: TGTGCCAGCAGTTTGGGACTAGCGGGAGTCTCCTACGAGCAGTACTTC. This codes for CASSLGLAGVSYEQYF.

The chain carries TRBV5-1 and TRBJ1-1; no clear D gene. CDR3 length equals 14 residues. Germline lookup yields CDR1 SGHRS and CDR2 YFSETQ. Trimming took off 4 bases at V and 0 bases at J, with 10 bases between the two ends. The CDR3 DNA follows: TGCGCCAGCAGCCCTTATGAGTTGAACACTGAAGCTTTCTTT. Protein sequence: CASSPYELNTEAFF.

The chain links TRBV29-1 to TRBJ2-3; 7 nucleotides line up with TRBD2. V lost 4 bases, J lost 5 bases, and 9 bases stayed unmatched. This CDR3 has 14 amino acids. Germline V lookup: CDR1 SQVTM, CDR2 ANQGSEA. The CDR3 is CSVGGGSRIDTQYF. In DNA form, the CDR3 reads TGCAGCGTTGGAGGCGGGAGCCGTATAGATACGCAGTATTTT.

This clone was found a few times. The chain couples TRBV5-6 to TRBJ2-5, with 8 bases matching TRBD2. This CDR3 has 15 residues. J gave up 2 bases and V 4 bases, and 7 bases lay outside the gene matches. CDR1 and CDR2 (germline): SGHDT, YYEEEE. This chain's CDR3 is CASSILAGWQETQYF. Written as DNA, the CDR3 is TGTGCCAGCAGCATTTTAGCGGGATGGCAAGAGACCCAGTACTTC.

This rearrangement joins TRBV2 to TRBJ2-2; D remains unclear. V lost 3 bases and J lost 5, with 7 bases in between. The CDR3 totals 13 residues. From germline, CDR1 is SNHLY and CDR2 FYNNEI. The CDR3 spells CASSEHPTGELFF. The CDR3 DNA is TGTGCCAGCAGTGAGCACCCAACCGGGGAGCTGTTTTTT.

This clone is termed medium-sized (0.01 to 0.1%). V gene TRBV6-1 combines with J gene TRBJ1-4; D is uncertain. Deletions cut 2 bases from V and 5 bases from J, with 9 bases between. Germline CDR1 is MNHNS and CDR2 is SASEGT. This CDR3 has 14 amino acids. In nucleotides, the CDR3 is TGTGCCAGCAGTGAATCTGTCGAGAATGAAAAACTGTTTTTT. Translation gives CASSESVENEKLFF.

The table lists this clone with many counts. The J gene is TRBJ2-7, the V gene TRBV7-3; 7 bases match TRBD1. J lost 1 base, V lost 5 bases, and 5 bases had no gene match. The CDR3 spans 14 residues. Germline V gives CDR1 SGHTA, CDR2 FQGTGA. The CDR3: CASSPPTGSYEQYF. The CDR3 DNA reads TGTGCCAGCAGCCCCCCGACAGGGTCCTACGAGCAGTACTTC. Together with reference TRBV7-3 and TRBJ2-7, the CDR3 gives the full variable domain: GAGVSQTPSNKVTEKGKYVELRCDPISGHTALYWYRQSLGQGPEFLIYFQGTGAADDSGLPNDRFFAVRPEGSVSTLKIQRTERGDSAVYLCASSPPTGSYEQYFGPGTRLTVT.

The CDR3 here is CASSYSGENYGYTF. The CDR3 region has the DNA TGTGCCAGCAGTTACTCAGGAGAGAACTATGGCTACACCTTC. The rearrangement links TRBV6-6 to TRBJ1-2, with D unresolved. V gave up 0 bases and J gave up 2 bases, with 7 bases separating them. The CDR3 loop spans 14 amino acids. Germline CDR1 and CDR2: MNHNY and SVGAGI (reference sequence).

The chain employs TRBV5-1 and TRBJ1-2; D unresolved. The CDR3 totals 14 residues. Germline CDR1 reads SGHRS; CDR2 reads YFSETQ. V was pared by 0 bases and J by 1 base, with 7 bases between. CDR3 nucleotides: TGCGCCAGCAGCTTGGTCGTGGATAACTATGGCTACACCTTC. This translates into CASSLVVDNYGYTF.

The rearrangement joins TRBV4-2 to TRBJ1-2, with TRBD1 matching over 7 bases. In germline, CDR1 is LGHNA, CDR2 YNFKEQ. The ends lost 5 bases at V and 0 bases at J; junction bases unmatched: 9. The CDR3 has 16 amino acids. CDR3 in amino acids: CASSGRDSRTNYGYTF. CDR3 DNA sequence: TGTGCCAGCAGCGGCCGGGACAGCCGAACTAACTATGGCTACACCTTC.

The chain carries TRBV5-1 and TRBJ2-1; D might be TRBD2 (6 bases). This CDR3 contains 14 residues. Germline lookup yields CDR1 SGHRS and CDR2 YFSETQ. Between the trimmed V and J ends, which lost 6 bases and 5 bases, there was a span of 15 bases. The CDR3 nucleotides are TGCGCCAGCACGTGGGGGAGGCTGAACAATGAGCAGTTCTTC. This sequence encodes CASTWGRLNNEQFF.

CDR3 region: CASSLLPGQGETQYF. The DNA of the CDR3 is TGTGCCAGCAGCTTACTCCCGGGACAGGGAGAGACCCAGTACTTC. This chain uses TRBV7-9 with TRBJ2-5, with TRBD1 identical over 9 bases. The CDR3 runs to 15 residues. The trim removed 2 bases at V and 4 bases at J, leaving 5 bases unmatched. CDR1 and CDR2 from the germline V gene are SEHNR and FQNEAQ (reference sequence).

The rearrangement joins TRBV11-2 to TRBJ2-1; 11 bases map to TRBD2. The length of the CDR3 is 14 residues. The V segment lost 5 bases and the J segment 6 bases; nucleotides outside the gene matches: 3. The germline gives CDR1 SGHAT, CDR2 FQNNGV. CDR3 DNA: TGTGCCAGCAGCCAAGGACTAGCGGGCAATGAGCAGTTCTTC. This sequence encodes CASSQGLAGNEQFF.

The genes are TRBV2 and TRBJ2-1; 8 bases agree with TRBD1. Germline trimming cut 1 base from V and 2 bases from J; bases unmatched to any gene: 1. The CDR3 has 15 amino acids. The V gene's germline CDR1 is SNHLY and CDR2 FYNNEI. The CDR3 region has the DNA TGTGCCAGCAGTGAAGGGGGACAGGCCTACAATGAGCAGTTCTTC. It codes for CASSEGGQAYNEQFF. Full variable domain (missing parts from reference TRBV2 and TRBJ2-1): EPEVTQTPSHQVTQMGQEVILRCVPISNHLYFYWYRQILGQKVEFLVSFYNNEISEKSEIFDDQFSVERPDGSNFTLKIRSTKLEDSAMYFCASSEGGQAYNEQFFGPGTRLTVL.

The chain has TRBV4-1 and TRBJ2-7; D remains ambiguous. The CDR3 totals 17 residues. With 1 base removed from V and 3 bases from J, the gap between germline ends came to 19 bases. CDR1 and CDR2 (germline): MGHRA, YSYEKL. CDR3 loop: CASSQAYGRPGNYEQYF. CDR3 nucleotide sequence: TGCGCCAGCAGCCAAGCGTATGGGCGGCCTGGGAACTACGAGCAGTACTTC.

V is TRBV30 and J is TRBJ2-4, with TRBD2 matching 9 bases. This CDR3 is built from 17 residues. Trimming removed 2 bases from V and 3 bases from J; junction bases left unmatched: 11. The germline V gene has CDR1 GTSNPN and CDR2 SVGIG (reference sequence). In DNA form, the CDR3 reads TGTGCCTGGAGTAGACTAGCGGACGAGTGGGTCAAAAACATTCAGTACTTC. Amino acids: CAWSRLADEWVKNIQYF.